This T cell receptor (beta chain) is drawn from a study of blood T cells in healthy people across ages. Ten milliliters of peripheral blood were drawn from each donor into EDTA-treated tubes. For the second PCR, which ran for roughly 6 to 12 cycles, a sample-barcoded 5' primer and a J-beta primer mix were used. TCRdb independently ran MiXCR on the 5' RACE reads; one entry per CDR3 protein. The table shows hundreds of thousands of distinct CDR3 sequences, with around 62% occurring only once. This clonotype was sampled from a man aged 25 to 40 in good health. The sequenced sample was blood.

This CDR3 reads CASGPLLLIGENIQYF. CDR3 nucleotides: TGTGCCAGCGGCCCCCTCCTACTTATAGGGGAAAACATTCAGTACTTC. V and J are TRBV7-8 and TRBJ2-4; D might be TRBD1 (5 bases). V dropped 8 bases and J dropped 5 bases, with 22 bases sitting between them. CDR1 SGHVS and CDR2 FQNEAQ come from the germline V gene. The CDR3 contains 16 residues.